The rows below give T cell receptor beta chains drawn from one sample of a study of T cells after yellow fever vaccination. One entry per CDR3 protein results from TCRdb running MiXCR on the 5' RACE reads. The table records approximately 260,000 distinct CDR3 sequences, roughly 13% of them present only once. Sample: CD4+ T cells sorted from PBMCs, taken 45 days after the yellow fever booster vaccination. These receptors all come from a man aged 30-40 years who received the YFV17D yellow fever vaccine. The CDR3 runs from the conserved cysteine through the conserved F or W. A D gene is named only where the DNA matches it firmly. Only part of the rows carry a size: once, few, many, or a class if the clone is expanded.

>TRBJ2-1|few|.|TRBV20-1
CRGAQAHNEQFF
TGCAGAGGGGCCCAGGCTCACAATGAGCAGTTCTTC
>TRBJ2-4|.|.|TRBV24-1
CATSETGTKNIQYF
TGTGCCACCAGTGAGACAGGGACTAAAAACATTCAGTACTTC
>TRBJ2-3|.|.|TRBV6-1
CASSVRIGTDTQYF
TGTGCCAGCAGTGTTAGGATAGGGACAGATACGCAGTATTTT
>TRBJ2-7|few|.|TRBV20-1
CSATSGRRPRPIYEQYF
TGCAGTGCCACCAGTGGGAGGAGGCCCCGACCCATTTACGAGCAGTACTTC
>TRBJ2-5|few|.|TRBV9
CASSVGVREARETQYF
TGTGCCAGCAGCGTAGGGGTCAGGGAGGCCCGAGAGACCCAGTACTTC
>TRBJ2-7|.|.|TRBV5-1
CASSLGGSPYEQYF
TGCGCCAGCAGCCTGGGGGGATCCCCTTACGAGCAGTACTTC
>TRBJ2-1|.|.|TRBV28
CASSLFSWSNEQFF
TGTGCCAGCAGTTTATTCAGTTGGTCCAATGAGCAGTTCTTC
>TRBJ1-3|few|TRBD1|TRBV10-3
CAINGQERNTIYF
TGTGCCATCAACGGACAGGAGAGAAACACCATATATTTT
>TRBJ1-1|few|.|TRBV7-2
CASSLLKNGAEAFF
TGTGCCAGCAGCTTACTTAAAAATGGCGCTGAAGCTTTCTTT
>TRBJ2-2|few|TRBD2|TRBV5-1
CASSSIAGEASGELFF
TGCGCCAGCAGCTCAATAGCGGGAGAGGCATCCGGGGAGCTGTTTTTT
>TRBJ2-2|.|.|TRBV25-1
CASSKGGSTGELFF
TGTGCCAGCAGTAAGGGGGGGTCCACCGGGGAGCTGTTTTTT
>TRBJ2-2|.|.|TRBV7-6
CASSRDEITGELFF
TGTGCCAGCAGCCGGGACGAGATTACCGGGGAGCTGTTTTTT
>TRBJ1-1|few|.|TRBV20-1
CSADQGTEAFF
TGCAGTGCGGACCAGGGTACTGAAGCTTTCTTT
>TRBJ2-6|few|TRBD2|TRBV12-3/TRBV12-4
CASRPREGGANVLTF
TGTGCCAGCAGGCCCAGGGAGGGCGGGGCCAACGTCCTGACTTTC
>TRBJ2-3|few|.|TRBV5-1
CASNQRDSADTQYF
TGCGCCAGCAATCAGAGGGATTCGGCAGATACGCAGTATTTT
>TRBJ2-5|.|TRBD1|TRBV5-1
CATRGQGRWQETQYF
TGCGCCACCAGGGGACAGGGAAGGTGGCAAGAGACCCAGTACTTC
>TRBJ2-1|few|TRBD1|TRBV20-1
CSAQTMGQVAYNEQFF
TGCAGTGCCCAGACCATGGGACAGGTAGCCTACAATGAGCAGTTCTTC
>TRBJ2-2|.|.|TRBV5-6
CASTRRVFELFF
TGTGCCAGCACCCGAAGAGTTTTTGAGCTGTTTTTT
>TRBJ2-3|.|.|TRBV7-2
CASSPGQADTQYF
TGTGCCAGCAGCCCAGGTCAGGCAGATACGCAGTATTTT
>TRBJ2-1|many|TRBD2|TRBV20-1
CIAPSAAGGNEQFF
TGCATCGCCCCGTCTGCGGCGGGAGGGAATGAGCAGTTCTTC
>TRBJ2-2|.|TRBD1|TRBV7-2
CASSRRTGGAPRELFF
TGTGCCAGCAGCCGGAGGACAGGGGGCGCCCCTAGAGAGCTGTTTTTT
>TRBJ2-7|.|TRBD1|TRBV5-6
CASSLGPGQSYEQYF
TGTGCCAGCAGCTTGGGGCCGGGACAGAGCTACGAGCAGTACTTC
>TRBJ2-5|.|TRBD2|TRBV30
CAGRWRDGGETQYF
TGTGCCGGAAGGTGGCGGGACGGGGGGGAGACCCAGTACTTC
>TRBJ2-4|few|TRBD1|TRBV11-2
CASTQGQGSLLAKNIQYF
TGTGCCAGCACCCAAGGACAGGGATCTCTCTTAGCCAAAAACATTCAGTACTTC
>TRBJ1-1|.|.|TRBV11-2
CASSVAPTGKTEAFF
TGTGCCAGCAGCGTAGCCCCTACAGGGAAGACTGAAGCTTTCTTT
>TRBJ2-1|.|.|TRBV7-9
CASSTSPCAGGEQFF
TGTGCCAGCAGCACCTCCCCTTGCGCCGGGGGAGAGCAGTTCTTC
>TRBJ2-1|few|TRBD2|TRBV9
CASSADSGVNNEQFF
TGTGCCAGCAGCGCCGACAGCGGGGTGAACAATGAGCAGTTCTTC
>TRBJ1-6|.|.|TRBV28
CASSQQDYNSPLHF
TGTGCCAGCAGTCAACAGGATTACAATTCACCCCTCCACTTT
>TRBJ2-1|.|.|TRBV5-1
CASSLRVASLRHEQFF
TGCGCCAGCAGCTTGCGAGTGGCTTCCCTGCGGCATGAGCAGTTCTTC
>TRBJ1-1|many|TRBD1|TRBV7-9
CASSLSSLKQGLFTEAFF
TGTGCCAGCAGCTTAAGTTCGCTCAAACAGGGGCTATTCACTGAAGCTTTCTTT
>TRBJ2-7|.|.|TRBV7-2
CASSPPGGSYEQYF
TGTGCCAGCAGCCCCCCAGGAGGCTCCTACGAGCAGTACTTC
>TRBJ2-1|many|TRBD2|TRBV20-1
CSARDSLAGGHNEQFF
TGCAGTGCTAGAGATTCCCTAGCGGGAGGTCACAATGAGCAGTTCTTC
>TRBJ2-7|few|.|TRBV2
CASSLQGFPYEQYF
TGTGCCAGCAGTCTCCAGGGTTTCCCCTACGAGCAGTACTTC
>TRBJ2-1|few|.|TRBV15
CATSRDPGSEQFF
TGTGCCACCAGCAGAGACCCCGGCAGTGAGCAGTTCTTC
>TRBJ2-2|.|TRBD2|TRBV19
CASSIASGSGGELFF
TGTGCCAGTAGTATCGCTAGCGGGTCCGGCGGGGAGCTGTTTTTT
>TRBJ1-1|many|.|TRBV7-9
CASSLGSANTEAFF
TGTGCCAGCAGCTTAGGTTCAGCGAACACTGAAGCTTTCTTT
>TRBJ2-1|.|.|TRBV5-1
CASSLAGSREQFF
TGCGCCAGCAGCTTGGCCGGAAGTCGGGAGCAGTTCTTC
>TRBJ2-7|.|TRBD1|TRBV20-1
CSANTGDWNEQYF
TGCAGTGCCAACACAGGGGATTGGAACGAGCAGTACTTC
>TRBJ1-5|few|.|TRBV13
CASSFLKQPQHF
TGTGCCAGCAGCTTTCTAAAACAGCCCCAGCATTTT
>TRBJ2-1|many|.|TRBV28
CASSALIDQQFF
TGTGCCAGCAGCGCTCTTATTGATCAGCAGTTCTTC
>TRBJ1-1|many|.|TRBV7-2
CASSPHPNTEAFF
TGTGCCAGCAGCCCGCATCCGAACACTGAAGCTTTCTTT
>TRBJ2-2|few|TRBD1|TRBV7-2
CASSYQPQGASTGELFF
TGTGCCAGCAGCTACCAACCACAGGGGGCTAGCACCGGGGAGCTGTTTTTT
>TRBJ2-3|few|TRBD2|TRBV11-1
CASSAGTSGNPSTDTQYF
TGTGCCAGCAGCGCCGGGACTAGCGGGAACCCAAGCACAGATACGCAGTATTTT
>TRBJ2-3|many|.|TRBV11-2
CASRRPGIYTQYF
TGTGCCAGCAGGCGCCCCGGGATATATACGCAGTATTTT
>TRBJ2-3|.|TRBD2|TRBV7-2
CASSLASGGTDTQYF
TGTGCCAGCAGCCTGGCTAGCGGGGGCACAGATACGCAGTATTTT
>TRBJ2-1|.|TRBD2|TRBV20-1
CSAQASGRNEQFF
TGCAGTGCCCAAGCAAGCGGGAGGAATGAGCAGTTCTTC
>TRBJ1-2|few|TRBD1|TRBV2
CASIVGGGLETNYGYTF
TGTGCCAGCATTGTAGGAGGGGGCTTGGAGACTAACTATGGCTACACCTTC
>TRBJ1-1|many|.|TRBV6-1
CATYNGAGMNTEAFF
TGTGCCACTTATAACGGGGCTGGCATGAACACTGAAGCTTTCTTT
>TRBJ2-1|few|TRBD1|TRBV4-3
CASSQRTGPYNEQFF
TGCGCCAGCAGCCAAAGGACAGGGCCCTACAATGAGCAGTTCTTC
>TRBJ2-1|many|TRBD2|TRBV5-6
CASSFSGRVHNEQFF
TGTGCCAGCAGCTTTAGCGGGAGAGTGCACAATGAGCAGTTCTTC
>TRBJ2-1|few|.|TRBV7-8
CASSLRTALAVNNEQFF
TGTGCCAGCAGCTTAAGAACAGCCTTAGCGGTAAACAATGAGCAGTTCTTC
>TRBJ1-1|few|.|TRBV3-1
CASSQISSTEAFF
TGTGCCAGCAGCCAGATATCGTCGACTGAAGCTTTCTTT
>TRBJ2-5|many|.|TRBV7-9
CGAVSQETQYF
TGTGGAGCGGTGAGCCAAGAGACCCAGTACTTC
>TRBJ2-1|few|.|TRBV6-2/TRBV6-3
CASSYGGSRTETSSYNEQFF
TGTGCCAGCAGTTACGGGGGGTCACGGACGGAGACTAGCTCCTACAATGAGCAGTTCTTC
>TRBJ2-1|.|TRBD2|TRBV11-3
CASSLLAGGPRDNEQFF
TGTGCCAGCAGCTTATTAGCGGGAGGGCCGAGGGACAATGAGCAGTTCTTC
>TRBJ2-3|few|.|TRBV19
CASSPFRSTDTQYF
TGTGCCAGTAGTCCCTTTCGTTCGACAGATACGCAGTATTTT